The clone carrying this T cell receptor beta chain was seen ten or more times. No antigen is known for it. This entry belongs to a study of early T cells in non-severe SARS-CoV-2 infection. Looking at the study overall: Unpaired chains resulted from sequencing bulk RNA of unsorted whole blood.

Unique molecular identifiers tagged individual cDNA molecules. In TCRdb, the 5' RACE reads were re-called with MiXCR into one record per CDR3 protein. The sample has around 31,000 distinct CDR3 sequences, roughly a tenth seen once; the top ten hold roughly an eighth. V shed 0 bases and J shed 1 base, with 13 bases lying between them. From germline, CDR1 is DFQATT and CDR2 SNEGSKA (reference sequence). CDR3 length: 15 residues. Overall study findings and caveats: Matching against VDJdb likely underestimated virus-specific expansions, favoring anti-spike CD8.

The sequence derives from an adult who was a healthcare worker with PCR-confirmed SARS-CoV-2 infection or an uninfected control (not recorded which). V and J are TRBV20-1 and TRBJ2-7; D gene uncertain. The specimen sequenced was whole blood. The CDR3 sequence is CSARDQKAQSYEQYF. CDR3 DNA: TGCAGTGCTAGAGATCAAAAGGCGCAATCCTACGAGCAGTACTTC.